This T cell receptor (beta chain) originates from a study of T cells after posttransplantation cyclophosphamide. The data were produced by immunoSEQ multiplex PCR, yet TCRdb's version contains in-frame clones alone and is incomplete. The sample shows some 40,000 clones, none of them appearing just once. This clone was counted at least ten times. The V gene's germline CDR1 is SGHVS and CDR2 FNYEAQ. V was clipped by 3 bases and J by 10 bases; unmatched bases: 0. The CDR3 is 14 amino acids. This clonotype originated in a man aged 25 to 40 in good health and a related stem cell transplant donor. The specimen sequenced was PBMCs. The chain uses TRBV7-6 and TRBJ2-1, with 16 bases identical to TRBD2. The CDR3 loop is CASSLGLAGGEQFF. The CDR3 bases are TGTGCCAGCAGCTTGGGACTAGCGGGAGGGGAGCAGTTCTTC. Complete variable domain (other parts from reference TRBV7-6 and TRBJ2-1): GAGVSQSPRYKVTKRGQDVALRCDPISGHVSLYWYRQALGQGPEFLTYFNYEAQQDKSGLPNDRFSAERPEGSISTLTIQRTEQRDSAMYRCASSLGLAGGEQFFGPGTRLTVL.